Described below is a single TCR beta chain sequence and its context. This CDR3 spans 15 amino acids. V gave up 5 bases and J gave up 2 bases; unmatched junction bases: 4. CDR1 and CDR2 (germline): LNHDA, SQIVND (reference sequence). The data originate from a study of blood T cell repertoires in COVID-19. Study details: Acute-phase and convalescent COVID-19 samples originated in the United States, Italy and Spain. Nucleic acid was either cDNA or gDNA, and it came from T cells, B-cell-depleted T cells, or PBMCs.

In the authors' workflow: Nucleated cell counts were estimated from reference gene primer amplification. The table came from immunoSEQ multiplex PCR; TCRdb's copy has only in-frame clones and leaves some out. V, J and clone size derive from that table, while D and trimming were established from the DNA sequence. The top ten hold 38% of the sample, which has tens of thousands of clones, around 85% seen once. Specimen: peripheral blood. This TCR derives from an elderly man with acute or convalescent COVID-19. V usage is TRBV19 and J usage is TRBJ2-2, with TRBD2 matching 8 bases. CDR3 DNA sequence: TGTGCCAGTAGTCCAGCGGGAGCCAACACCGGGGAGCTGTTTTTT. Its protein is CASSPAGANTGELFF.